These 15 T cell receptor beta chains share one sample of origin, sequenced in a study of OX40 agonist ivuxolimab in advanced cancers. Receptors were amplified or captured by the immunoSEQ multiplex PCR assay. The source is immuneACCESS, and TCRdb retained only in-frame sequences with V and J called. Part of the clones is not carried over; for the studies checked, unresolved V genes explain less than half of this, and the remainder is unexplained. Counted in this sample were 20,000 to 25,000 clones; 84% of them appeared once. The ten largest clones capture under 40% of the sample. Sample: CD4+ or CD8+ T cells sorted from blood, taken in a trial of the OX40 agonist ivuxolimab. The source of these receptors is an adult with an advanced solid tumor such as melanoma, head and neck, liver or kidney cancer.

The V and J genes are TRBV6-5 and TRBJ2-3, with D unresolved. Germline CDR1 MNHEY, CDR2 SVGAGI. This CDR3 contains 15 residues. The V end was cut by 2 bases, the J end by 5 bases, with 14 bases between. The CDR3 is CASSYGWEVEDTQYF. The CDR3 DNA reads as TGTGCCAGCAGTTACGGATGGGAAGTAGAAGATACGCAGTATTTT.

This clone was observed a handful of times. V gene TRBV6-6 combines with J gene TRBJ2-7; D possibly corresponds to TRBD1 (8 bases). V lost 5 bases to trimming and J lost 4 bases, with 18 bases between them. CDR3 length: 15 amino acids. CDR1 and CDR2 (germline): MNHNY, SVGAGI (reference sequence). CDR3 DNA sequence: TGTGCCAGCAGTCCCGTCGACAGGGGAGGGTACGAGCAGTACTTC. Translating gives CASSPVDRGGYEQYF.

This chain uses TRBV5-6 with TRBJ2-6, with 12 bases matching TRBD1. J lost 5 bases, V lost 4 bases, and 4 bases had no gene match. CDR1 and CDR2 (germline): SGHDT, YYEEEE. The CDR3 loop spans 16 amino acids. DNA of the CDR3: TGTGCCAGCAGCCAGGGACAGGGGGCCCGGGCCAACGTCCTGACTTTC. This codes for CASSQGQGARANVLTF.

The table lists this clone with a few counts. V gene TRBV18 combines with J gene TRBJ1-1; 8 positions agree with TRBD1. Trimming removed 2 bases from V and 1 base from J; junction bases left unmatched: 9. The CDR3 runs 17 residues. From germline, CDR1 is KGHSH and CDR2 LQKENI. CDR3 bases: TGTGCCAGCTCACCATACCCGGGACAGGCGGCGAACACTGAAGCTTTCTTT. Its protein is CASSPYPGQAANTEAFF.

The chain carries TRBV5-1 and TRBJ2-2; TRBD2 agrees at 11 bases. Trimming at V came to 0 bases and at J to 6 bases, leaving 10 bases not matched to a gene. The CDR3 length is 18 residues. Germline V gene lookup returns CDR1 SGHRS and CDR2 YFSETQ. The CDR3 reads CASSLDLSGRARAGELFF. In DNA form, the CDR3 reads TGCGCCAGCAGCTTGGATCTTAGCGGGAGGGCCAGGGCCGGGGAGCTGTTTTTT.

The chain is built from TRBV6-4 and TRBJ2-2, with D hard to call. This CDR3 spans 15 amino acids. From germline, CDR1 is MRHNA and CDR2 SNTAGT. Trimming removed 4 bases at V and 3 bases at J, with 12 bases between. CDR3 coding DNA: TGTGCCAGCAGTGCTTCAGACGGAGACACCGGGGAGCTGTTTTTT. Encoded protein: CASSASDGDTGELFF.

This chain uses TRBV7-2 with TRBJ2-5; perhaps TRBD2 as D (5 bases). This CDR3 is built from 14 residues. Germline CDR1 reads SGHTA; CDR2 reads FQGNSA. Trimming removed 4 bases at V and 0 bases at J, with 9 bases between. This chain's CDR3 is CASSSVGDQETQYF. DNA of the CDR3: TGTGCCAGCAGCTCGGTGGGAGACCAAGAGACCCAGTACTTC.

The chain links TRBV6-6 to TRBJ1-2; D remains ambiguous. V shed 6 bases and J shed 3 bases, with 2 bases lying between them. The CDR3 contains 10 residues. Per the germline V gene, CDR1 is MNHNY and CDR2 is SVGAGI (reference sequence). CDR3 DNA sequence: TGTGCCAGCAGCGACTATGGCTACACCTTC. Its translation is CASSDYGYTF.

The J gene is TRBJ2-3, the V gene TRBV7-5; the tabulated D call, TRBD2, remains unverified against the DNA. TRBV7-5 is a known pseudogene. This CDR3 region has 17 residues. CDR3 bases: TGTGCCAGCAGCTACGGACTAGCGGGGGGTTTCACAGATACGCAGTATTTT. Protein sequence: CASSYGLAGGFTDTQYF.

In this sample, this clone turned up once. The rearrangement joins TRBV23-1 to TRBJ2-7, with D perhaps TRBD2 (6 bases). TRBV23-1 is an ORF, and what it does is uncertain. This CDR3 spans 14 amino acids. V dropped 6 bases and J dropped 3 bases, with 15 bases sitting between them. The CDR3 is CASSTGEALYEQYF. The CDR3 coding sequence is TGCGCCAGCAGCACCGGGGAGGCCCTCTACGAGCAGTACTTC.

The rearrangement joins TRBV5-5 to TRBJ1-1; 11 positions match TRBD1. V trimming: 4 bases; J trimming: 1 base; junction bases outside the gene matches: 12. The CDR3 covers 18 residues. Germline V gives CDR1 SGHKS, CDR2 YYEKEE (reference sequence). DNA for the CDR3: TGTGCCAGCAGCCAGATCTGGGACAGGGGGTTCGCGAACACTGAAGCTTTCTTT. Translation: CASSQIWDRGFANTEAFF.

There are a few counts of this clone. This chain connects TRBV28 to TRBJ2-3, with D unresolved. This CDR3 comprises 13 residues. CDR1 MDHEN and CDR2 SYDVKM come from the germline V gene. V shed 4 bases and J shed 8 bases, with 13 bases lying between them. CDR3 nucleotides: TGTGCCAGCAGTTCCATGCTGGAGACTACGCAGTATTTT. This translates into CASSSMLETTQYF.

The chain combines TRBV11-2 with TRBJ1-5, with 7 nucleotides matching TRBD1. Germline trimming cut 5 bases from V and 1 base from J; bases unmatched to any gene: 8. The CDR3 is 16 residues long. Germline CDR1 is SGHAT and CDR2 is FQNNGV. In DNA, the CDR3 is TGTGCCAGCAGCGAGGGGGCAGTGGGAAGCAATCAGCCCCAGCATTTT. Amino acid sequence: CASSEGAVGSNQPQHF.

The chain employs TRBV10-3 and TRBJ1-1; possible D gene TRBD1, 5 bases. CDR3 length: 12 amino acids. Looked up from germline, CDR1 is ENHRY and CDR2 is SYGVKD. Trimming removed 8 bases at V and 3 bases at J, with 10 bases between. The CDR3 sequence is CAIGGGDTEAFF. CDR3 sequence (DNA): TGTGCCATCGGGGGGGGAGACACTGAAGCTTTCTTT.

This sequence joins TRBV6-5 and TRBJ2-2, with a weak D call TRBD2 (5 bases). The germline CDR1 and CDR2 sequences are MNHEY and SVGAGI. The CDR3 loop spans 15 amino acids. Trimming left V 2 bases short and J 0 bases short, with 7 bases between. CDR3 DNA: TGTGCCAGCAGTTACGGAGGCTCGAACACCGGGGAGCTGTTTTTT. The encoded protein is CASSYGGSNTGELFF.